These 17 T cell receptor beta chains were sequenced from one sample in a study of vaccination effects on CD4 cells after COVID-19. Generated by immunoSEQ multiplex PCR, the TCRdb table keeps only in-frame clones and is missing some. In the table there are 35,000 to 40,000 clones, 60% to 80% of which are singletons. Their antigens remain unidentified. Antigen-specific CD4+ T cells were first expanded with viral peptide pools by the ViraFEST assay and only then sequenced. Culturing for 10 to 11 days preceded CD4+ T cell isolation. Testing of the vaccine recipients showed negative nucleocapsid antibodies and no prior SARS-CoV-2 infection. The specimen comprised CD4+ T cells from PBMCs cultured with HCoV-OC43 spike peptides, sampled before COVID-19 vaccination. Subset reported: HCoV-OC43 spike overlapping peptide pool stimulation. The receptors originated from a human donor who received a COVID-19 vaccine.

The J gene is TRBJ1-5, the V gene TRBV10-2; D call uncertain. CDR1 WSHSY and CDR2 SAAADI come from the germline V gene. The CDR3 sequence is 10 residues long. The V gene lost 10 bases and the J gene lost 9 bases, with 10 bases spanning the gap. Written as DNA, the CDR3 is TGCGCCACCGGGTTACGGCCCCAGCATTTT. Its translation is CATGLRPQHF.

The J gene is TRBJ2-5, the V gene TRBV5-1; D gene uncertain. There are 13 residues in the CDR3. The germline CDR1 and CDR2 sequences are SGHRS and YFSETQ. Trimming stripped 3 bases from V and 5 bases from J, with 11 bases between. CDR3 in DNA: TGCGCCAGCAGCTCATTGCCCGGGGAGACCCAGTACTTC. Translated, it gives CASSSLPGETQYF.

The CDR3 loop reads CASSLGTGSGNTEAFF. CDR3 DNA: TGTGCCAGCAGCTTAGGGACAGGGAGCGGGAACACTGAAGCTTTCTTT. The chain combines TRBV11-2 with TRBJ1-1; 8 nucleotides align to TRBD1. V lost 1 base, J lost 1 base, and 5 bases stayed unmatched. The germline V gene has CDR1 SGHAT and CDR2 FQNNGV. The length of the CDR3 is 16 residues.

The chain's CDR3 is CASSFHRGDYGYTF. CDR3 coding DNA: TGTGCCAGCAGCTTCCACAGGGGAGACTATGGCTACACCTTC. This chain connects TRBV14 to TRBJ1-2; 7 positions match TRBD1. CDR1 and CDR2 from the germline V gene are SGHDN and FVKESK. Trimming at V came to 5 bases and at J to 3 bases, leaving 6 bases not matched to a gene. The CDR3 covers 14 residues.

The sample holds one count of this clone. This chain joins TRBV6-4 and TRBJ2-2, with 10 bases that match TRBD1. CDR1 and CDR2 (germline): MRHNA, SNTAGT. CDR3 length: 19 amino acids. V shed 8 bases and J 0 bases; nucleotides not matched to a gene: 15. The CDR3 nucleotides read TGTGCCAGCGATATCCGGGACAGGGGTTTATTCGCGAACACCGGGGAGCTGTTTTTT. Protein sequence: CASDIRDRGLFANTGELFF.

The rearrangement links TRBV9 to TRBJ1-1; D perhaps matches TRBD1 (5 bases). Per germline, CDR1 SGDLS and CDR2 YYNGEE. V lost 4 bases and J lost 1, with 11 bases in between. The CDR3 covers 14 residues. The CDR3 DNA reads TGTGCCAGCAGCCCGGGGACTACGAACACTGAAGCTTTCTTT. It yields the protein CASSPGTTNTEAFF.

V is TRBV15 and J is TRBJ1-2, with TRBD1 identical over 9 bases. V shed 0 bases, J shed 4 bases, and the junction held 6 bases outside the gene matches. CDR3 size: 16 residues. The V gene's germline CDR1 is LNHNV and CDR2 YYDKDF (reference sequence). CDR3: CATSRDPGQGSYGYTF. The CDR3 coding sequence is TGTGCCACCAGCAGAGACCCGGGACAGGGATCCTATGGCTACACCTTC.

The chain carries TRBV5-1 and TRBJ1-3; no clear D. V lost 4 bases and J 0 bases, leaving 5 bases between the germline ends. The CDR3 is 13 residues long. Looked up from germline, CDR1 is SGHRS and CDR2 is YFSETQ. The DNA for the CDR3 is TGCGCCAGCAGCGGCAACTCTGGAAACACCATATATTTT. Translated: CASSGNSGNTIYF.

The V gene is TRBV24-1, the J gene TRBJ2-5; D is unclear. The CDR3 spans 13 residues. CDR1 KGHDR and CDR2 SFDVKD come from the germline V gene. Trimming stripped 3 bases from V and 5 bases from J, with 9 bases between. The CDR3 nucleotides are TGTGCCACCAGTGATCAAGGGTCGGAGACCCAGTACTTC. This translates into CATSDQGSETQYF.

This chain joins TRBV7-9 and TRBJ2-3, with 13 bases lining up with TRBD2. After removal of 0 bases from V and 4 bases from J, the junction contained 4 bases not matched to a gene. The CDR3 sequence is 17 residues long. CDR1 is SEHNR and CDR2 is FQNEAQ in the germline V gene (reference sequence). The CDR3 nucleotides read TGTGCCAGCAGCTTAGCTGGGACTAGCGGGGTTCCAGATACGCAGTATTTT. It yields the protein CASSLAGTSGVPDTQYF.

The chain combines TRBV2 with TRBJ1-2; D is perhaps TRBD1 (6 bases). Germline loops: CDR1 SNHLY, CDR2 FYNNEI. This CDR3 region has 14 residues. V lost 0 bases and J lost 3, with 8 bases in between. The CDR3, as DNA: TGTGCCAGCAGTGAAGCGTCAGGGGACTATGGCTACACCTTC. This gives the protein CASSEASGDYGYTF. Complete variable domain (other parts from reference TRBV2 and TRBJ1-2): EPEVTQTPSHQVTQMGQEVILRCVPISNHLYFYWYRQILGQKVEFLVSFYNNEISEKSEIFDDQFSVERPDGSNFTLKIRSTKLEDSAMYFCASSEASGDYGYTFGSGTRLTVV.

This chain connects TRBV5-5 to TRBJ1-5; tentatively, D is TRBD1 (6 bases). The germline gives CDR1 SGHKS, CDR2 YYEKEE (reference sequence). The CDR3 is made up of 13 amino acids. V gave up 6 bases and J gave up 4 bases, with 11 bases separating them. CDR3 region: CASNGQPNQPQHF. The CDR3 DNA follows: TGTGCCAGCAACGGACAGCCTAATCAGCCCCAGCATTTT.

This clone counts as medium-sized. The chain joins TRBV18 to TRBJ1-3; no definite D call. CDR1 is KGHSH, CDR2 LQKENI, per germline. The CDR3 runs to 12 residues. Trimming stripped 8 bases from V and 6 bases from J, with 11 bases between. For the CDR3, the DNA is TGTGCCAGCGAGAAAACAGAAAACACCATATATTTT. Translated, it gives CASEKTENTIYF.

The chain recombines TRBV15 with TRBJ2-5; 7 positions agree with TRBD1. Per the germline V gene, CDR1 is LNHNV and CDR2 is YYDKDF (reference sequence). There are 20 residues in the CDR3. Losses at the gene ends were 0 bases for V and 2 bases for J; bases not matched to a gene: 18. The CDR3 sequence is CATSRDRAPPATGWQETQYF. The CDR3 DNA reads TGTGCCACCAGCAGAGATCGAGCCCCTCCCGCGACAGGGTGGCAAGAGACCCAGTACTTC. The full variable domain, completed using reference TRBV15 and TRBJ2-5, is DAMVIQNPRYQVTQFGKPVTLSCSQTLNHNVMYWYQQKSSQAPKLLFHYYDKDFNNEADTPDNFQSRRPNTSFCFLDIRSPGLGDTAMYLCATSRDRAPPATGWQETQYFGPGTRLLVL.

The chain joins TRBV6-2 or TRBV6-3 to TRBJ1-5; 11 bases agree with TRBD1. After removal of 6 bases from V and 6 bases from J, the junction contained 4 bases not matched to a gene. CDR1 is MNHEY and CDR2 is SVGEGT in the germline V gene. The CDR3 runs to 14 residues. In DNA form, the CDR3 reads TGTGCCAGCAGCTGGACAGGGGGCTTTCAGCCCCAGCATTTT. It yields the protein CASSWTGGFQPQHF.

The chain joins TRBV15 to TRBJ2-1; TRBD2 agrees at 13 bases. The CDR3 runs to 19 residues. The J segment lost 7 bases and the V segment lost 2 bases, leaving 14 bases of the junction unmatched. The germline V gene encodes CDR1 LNHNV and CDR2 YYDKDF (reference sequence). CDR3 DNA: TGTGCCACCAGCAGACTCACAACGGGGACTAGCGGGAAAATTAATGAGCAGTTCTTC. It yields the protein CATSRLTTGTSGKINEQFF.

The genes are TRBV10-3 and TRBJ1-3, with D hard to call. Per the germline V gene, CDR1 is ENHRY and CDR2 is SYGVKD. Trimming cost V 0 bases and J 0 bases, with 9 bases left between them. The CDR3 length is 16 residues. The CDR3 DNA reads as TGTGCCATCAGTGAGTCGATTGGGGACTCTGGAAACACCATATATTTT. Its protein is CAISESIGDSGNTIYF.